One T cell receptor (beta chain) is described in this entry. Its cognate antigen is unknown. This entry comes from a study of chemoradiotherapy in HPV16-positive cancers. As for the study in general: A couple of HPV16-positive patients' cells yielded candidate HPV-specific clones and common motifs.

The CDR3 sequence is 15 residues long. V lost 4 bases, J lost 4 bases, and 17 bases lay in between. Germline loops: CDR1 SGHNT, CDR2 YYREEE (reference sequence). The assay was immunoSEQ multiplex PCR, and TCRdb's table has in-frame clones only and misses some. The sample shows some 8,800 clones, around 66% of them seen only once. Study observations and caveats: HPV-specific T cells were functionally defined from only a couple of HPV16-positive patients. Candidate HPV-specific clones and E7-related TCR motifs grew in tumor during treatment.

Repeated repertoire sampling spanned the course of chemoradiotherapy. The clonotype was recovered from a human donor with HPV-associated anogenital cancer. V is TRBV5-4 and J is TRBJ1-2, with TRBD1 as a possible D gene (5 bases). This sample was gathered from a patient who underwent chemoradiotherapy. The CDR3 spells CASSDRGANLYGYTF. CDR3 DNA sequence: TGTGCCAGCAGCGATCGAGGGGCGAACCTCTATGGCTACACCTTC.